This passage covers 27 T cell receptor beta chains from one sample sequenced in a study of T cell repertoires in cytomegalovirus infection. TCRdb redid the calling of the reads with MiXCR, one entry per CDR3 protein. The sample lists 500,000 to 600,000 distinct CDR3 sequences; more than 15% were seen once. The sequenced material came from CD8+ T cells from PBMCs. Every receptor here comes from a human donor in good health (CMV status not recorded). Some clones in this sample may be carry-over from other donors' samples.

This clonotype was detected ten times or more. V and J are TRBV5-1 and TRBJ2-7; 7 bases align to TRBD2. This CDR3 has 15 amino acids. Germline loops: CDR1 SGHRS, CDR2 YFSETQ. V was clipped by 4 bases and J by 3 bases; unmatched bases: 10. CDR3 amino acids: CASSKRDVGGYEQYF. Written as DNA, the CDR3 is TGCGCCAGCAGCAAGCGGGACGTGGGGGGCTACGAGCAGTACTTC.

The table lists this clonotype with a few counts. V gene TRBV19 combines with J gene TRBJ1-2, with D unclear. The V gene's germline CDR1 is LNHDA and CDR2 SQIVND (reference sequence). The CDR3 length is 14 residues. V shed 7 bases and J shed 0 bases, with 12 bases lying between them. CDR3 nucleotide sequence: TGTGCCAGTACTTTTCGCATAGCTAACTATGGCTACACCTTC. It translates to CASTFRIANYGYTF.

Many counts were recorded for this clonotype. CDR3 residues: CASSTRDIYYEQYF. CDR3 sequence (DNA): TGTGCCAGCAGCACCCGGGACATCTACTACGAGCAGTACTTC. This chain uses TRBV7-9 with TRBJ2-7, with D perhaps matching TRBD1 (6 bases). Per germline, CDR1 SEHNR and CDR2 FQNEAQ (reference sequence). V lost 5 bases and J 3 bases, leaving 14 bases between the germline ends. CDR3 length: 14 residues.

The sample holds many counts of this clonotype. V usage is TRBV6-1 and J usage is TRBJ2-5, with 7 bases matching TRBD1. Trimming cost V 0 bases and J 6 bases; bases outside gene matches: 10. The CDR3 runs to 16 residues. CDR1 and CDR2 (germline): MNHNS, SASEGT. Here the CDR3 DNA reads TGTGCCAGCAGTGAAGCGCGGGCCGACAGGGAAAAGACCCAGTACTTC. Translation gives CASSEARADREKTQYF.

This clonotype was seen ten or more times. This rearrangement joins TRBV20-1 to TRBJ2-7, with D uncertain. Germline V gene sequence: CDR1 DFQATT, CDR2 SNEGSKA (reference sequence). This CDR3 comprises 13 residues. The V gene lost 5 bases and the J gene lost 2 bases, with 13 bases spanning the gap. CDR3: CSASPFTAYEQYF. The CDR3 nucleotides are TGCAGTGCTTCACCCTTTACTGCCTACGAGCAGTACTTC.

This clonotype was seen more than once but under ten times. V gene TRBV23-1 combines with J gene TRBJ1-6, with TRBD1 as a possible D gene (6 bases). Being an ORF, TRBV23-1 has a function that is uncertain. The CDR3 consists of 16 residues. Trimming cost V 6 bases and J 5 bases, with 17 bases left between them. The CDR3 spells CASSPGGRGDNSPLHF. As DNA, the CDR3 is TGCGCCAGCAGCCCCGGAGGGAGGGGGGATAATTCACCCCTCCACTTT.

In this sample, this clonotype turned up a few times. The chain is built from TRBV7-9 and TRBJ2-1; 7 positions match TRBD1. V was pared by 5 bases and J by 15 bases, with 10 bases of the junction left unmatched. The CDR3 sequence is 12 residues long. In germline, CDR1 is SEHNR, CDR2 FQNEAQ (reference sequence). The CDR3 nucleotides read TGTGCCAGCAGCAGAGACAGGGAGTGGTCGTTCTTC. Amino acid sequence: CASSRDREWSFF.

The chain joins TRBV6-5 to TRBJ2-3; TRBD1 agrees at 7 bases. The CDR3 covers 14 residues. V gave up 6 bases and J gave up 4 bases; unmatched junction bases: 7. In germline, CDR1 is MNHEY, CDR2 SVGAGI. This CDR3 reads CASRDRARADTQYF. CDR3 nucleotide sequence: TGTGCCAGCAGAGACAGGGCCCGGGCAGATACGCAGTATTTT.

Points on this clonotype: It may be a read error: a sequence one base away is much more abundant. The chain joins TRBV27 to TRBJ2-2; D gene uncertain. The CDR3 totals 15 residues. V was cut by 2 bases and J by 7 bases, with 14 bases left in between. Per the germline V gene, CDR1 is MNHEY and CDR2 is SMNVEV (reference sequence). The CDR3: CASSLVYYFGGELFF. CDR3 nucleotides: TGTGCCAGCAGTTTAGTGTACTACTTTGGCGGGGAGCTGTTTTTT.

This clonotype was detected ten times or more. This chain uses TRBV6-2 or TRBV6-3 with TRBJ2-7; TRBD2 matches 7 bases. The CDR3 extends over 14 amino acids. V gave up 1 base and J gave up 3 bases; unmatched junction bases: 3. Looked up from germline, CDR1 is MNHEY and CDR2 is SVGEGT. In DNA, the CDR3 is TGTGCCAGCAGTTACTGGGCTAGCGGCTACGAGCAGTACTTC. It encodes CASSYWASGYEQYF.

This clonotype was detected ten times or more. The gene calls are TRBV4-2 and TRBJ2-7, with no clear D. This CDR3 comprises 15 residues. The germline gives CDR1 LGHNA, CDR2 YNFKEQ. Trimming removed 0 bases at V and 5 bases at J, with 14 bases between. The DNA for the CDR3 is TGTGCCAGCAGCCAAGAGGCGACGAAGAACCACGAGCAGTACTTC. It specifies CASSQEATKNHEQYF.

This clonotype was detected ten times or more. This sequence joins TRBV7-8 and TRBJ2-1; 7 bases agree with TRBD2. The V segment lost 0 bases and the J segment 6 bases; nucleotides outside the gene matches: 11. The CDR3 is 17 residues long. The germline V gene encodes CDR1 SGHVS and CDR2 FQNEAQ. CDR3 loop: CASSLAEGGSVPNEQFF. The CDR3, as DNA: TGTGCCAGCAGCTTAGCCGAGGGCGGGAGTGTCCCCAATGAGCAGTTCTTC.

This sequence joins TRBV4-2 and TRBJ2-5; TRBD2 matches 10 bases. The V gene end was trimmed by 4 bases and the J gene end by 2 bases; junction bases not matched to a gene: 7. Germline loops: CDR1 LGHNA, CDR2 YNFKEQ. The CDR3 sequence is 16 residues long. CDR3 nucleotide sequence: TGTGCCAGCAGCCCATCTAGCGGGAGATTTCAAGAGACCCAGTACTTC. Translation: CASSPSSGRFQETQYF.

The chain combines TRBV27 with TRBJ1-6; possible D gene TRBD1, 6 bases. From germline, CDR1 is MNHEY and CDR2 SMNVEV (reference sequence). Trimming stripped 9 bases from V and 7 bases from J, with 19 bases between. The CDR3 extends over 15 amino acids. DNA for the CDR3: TGTGCCAGTACTAAACAGGGTTTGTACAATTCACCCCTCCACTTT. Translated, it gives CASTKQGLYNSPLHF.

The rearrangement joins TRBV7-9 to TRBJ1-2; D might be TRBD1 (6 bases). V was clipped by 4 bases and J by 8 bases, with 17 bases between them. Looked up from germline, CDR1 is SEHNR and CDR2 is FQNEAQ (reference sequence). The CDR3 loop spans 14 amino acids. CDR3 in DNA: TGTGCCAGCAGCTCGCAAGGGGGGCAAGTCGGCTACACCTTC. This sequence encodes CASSSQGGQVGYTF.

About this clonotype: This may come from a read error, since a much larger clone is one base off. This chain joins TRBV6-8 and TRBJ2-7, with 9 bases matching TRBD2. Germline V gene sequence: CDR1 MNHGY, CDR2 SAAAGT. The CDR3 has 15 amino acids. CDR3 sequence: CASSYGSSGAYDQYF. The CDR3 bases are TGTGCCAGCAGTTACGGTTCTAGCGGGGCCTACGATCAGTACTTC.

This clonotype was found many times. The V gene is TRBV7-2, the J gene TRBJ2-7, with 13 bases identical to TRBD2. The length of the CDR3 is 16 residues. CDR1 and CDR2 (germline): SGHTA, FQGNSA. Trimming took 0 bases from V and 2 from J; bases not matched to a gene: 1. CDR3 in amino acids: CASSLAGTSGAYEQYF. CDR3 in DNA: TGTGCCAGCAGCTTAGCGGGGACTAGCGGGGCCTACGAGCAGTACTTC.

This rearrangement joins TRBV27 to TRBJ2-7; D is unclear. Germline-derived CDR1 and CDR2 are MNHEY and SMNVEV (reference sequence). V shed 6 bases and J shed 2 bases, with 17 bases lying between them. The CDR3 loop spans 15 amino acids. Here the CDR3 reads CASRIRANAPYEQYF. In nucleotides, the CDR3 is TGTGCCAGCAGGATAAGAGCTAACGCCCCCTACGAGCAGTACTTC.

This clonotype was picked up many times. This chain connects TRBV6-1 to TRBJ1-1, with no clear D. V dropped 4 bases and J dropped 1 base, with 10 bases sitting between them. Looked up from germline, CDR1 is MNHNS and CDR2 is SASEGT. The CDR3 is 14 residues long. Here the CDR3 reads CASSGPQRNTEAFF. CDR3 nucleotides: TGTGCCAGCAGTGGGCCACAGAGGAACACTGAAGCTTTCTTT.

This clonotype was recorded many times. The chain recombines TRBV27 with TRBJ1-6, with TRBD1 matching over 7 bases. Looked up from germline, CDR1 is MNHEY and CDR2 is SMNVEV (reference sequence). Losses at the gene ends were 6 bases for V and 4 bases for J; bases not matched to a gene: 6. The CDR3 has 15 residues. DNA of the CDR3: TGTGCCAGCAGCGAGGGACAGACTTATAATTCACCCCTCCACTTT. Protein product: CASSEGQTYNSPLHF.

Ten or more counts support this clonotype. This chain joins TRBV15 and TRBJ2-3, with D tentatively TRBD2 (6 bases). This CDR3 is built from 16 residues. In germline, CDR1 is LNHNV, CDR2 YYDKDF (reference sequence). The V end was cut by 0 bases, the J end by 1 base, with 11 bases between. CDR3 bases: TGTGCCACCAGCAGAGATCTAGCTAGCGGCACAGATACGCAGTATTTT. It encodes CATSRDLASGTDTQYF. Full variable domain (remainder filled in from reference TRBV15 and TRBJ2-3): DAMVIQNPRYQVTQFGKPVTLSCSQTLNHNVMYWYQQKSSQAPKLLFHYYDKDFNNEADTPDNFQSRRPNTSFCFLDIRSPGLGDTAMYLCATSRDLASGTDTQYFGPGTRLTVL.

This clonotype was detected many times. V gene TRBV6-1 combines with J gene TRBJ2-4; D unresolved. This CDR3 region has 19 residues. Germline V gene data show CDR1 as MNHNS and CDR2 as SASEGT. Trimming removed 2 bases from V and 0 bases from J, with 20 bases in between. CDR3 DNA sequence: TGTGCCAGCAGTGAAAGGTCCCTTTCGCTCACTCTAGCCAAAAACATTCAGTACTTC. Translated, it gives CASSERSLSLTLAKNIQYF.

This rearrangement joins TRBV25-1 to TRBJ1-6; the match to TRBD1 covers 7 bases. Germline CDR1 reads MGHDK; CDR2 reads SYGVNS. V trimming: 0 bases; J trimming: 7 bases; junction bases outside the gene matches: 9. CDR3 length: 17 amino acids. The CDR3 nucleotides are TGTGCCAGCAGTGAATACCCTCAGGTACAGGGGAATTCACCCCTCCACTTT. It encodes CASSEYPQVQGNSPLHF.

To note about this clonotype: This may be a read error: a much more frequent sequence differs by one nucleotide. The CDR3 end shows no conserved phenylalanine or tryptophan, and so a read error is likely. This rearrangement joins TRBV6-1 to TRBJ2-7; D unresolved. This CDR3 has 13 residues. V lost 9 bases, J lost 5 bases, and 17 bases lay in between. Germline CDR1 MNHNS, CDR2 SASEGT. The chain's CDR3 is CASSGPLLDEQYL. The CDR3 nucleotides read TGTGCCAGTTCCGGGCCGCTACTGGACGAGCAGTACTTA.

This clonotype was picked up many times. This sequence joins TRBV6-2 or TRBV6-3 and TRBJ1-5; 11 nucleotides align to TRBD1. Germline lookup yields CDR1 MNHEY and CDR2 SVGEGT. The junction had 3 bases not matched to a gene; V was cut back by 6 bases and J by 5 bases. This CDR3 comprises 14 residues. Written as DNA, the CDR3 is TGTGCCAGCAGAAAGGACAGGGGGCATCAGCCCCAGCATTTT. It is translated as CASRKDRGHQPQHF.

The CDR3, as DNA: TGTGCCAGCAGTGACAGTCCTAACACTGAAGCTTTCTTT. Protein product: CASSDSPNTEAFF. The chain couples TRBV2 to TRBJ1-1, with no clear D. The CDR3 covers 13 residues. Trimming removed 3 bases from V and 2 bases from J, with 7 bases in between. Germline V lookup: CDR1 SNHLY, CDR2 FYNNEI.

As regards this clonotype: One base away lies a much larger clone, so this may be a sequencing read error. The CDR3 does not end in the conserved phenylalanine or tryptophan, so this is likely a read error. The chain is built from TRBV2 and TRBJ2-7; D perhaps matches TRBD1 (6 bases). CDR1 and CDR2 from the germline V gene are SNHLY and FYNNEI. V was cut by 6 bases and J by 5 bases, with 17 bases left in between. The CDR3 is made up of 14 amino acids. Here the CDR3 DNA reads TGTGCCAGCAGCGGAACAGGGCTCCGGGACGAGCAGTACTTA. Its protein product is CASSGTGLRDEQYL.